The rows below give T cell receptor beta chains drawn from one sample of a study of T cell responses to AZD1222 COVID-19 vaccine. The protocol was immunoSEQ multiplex PCR, while the TCRdb copy is restricted to in-frame clones and leaves out a portion. The sample yields 100,000 to 150,000 clones, nearly 95% seen once. The specimen comprised peripheral blood, sampled on day 0 of AZD1222 vaccination. These receptors were collected from an adult in good health. The CDR3 runs from the conserved cysteine through the conserved F or W. A D gene is named only where the DNA matches it firmly. Size tells how often a clone was seen (once, few, many) or the class of an expanded clone, and some rows leave it out.

j_call: TRBJ2-1
d_call: NA
v_call: TRBV4-1
clone_size: NA
cdr3_aa: CASSQVREPNEQFF
cdr3_nt: TGCGCCAGCAGCCAAGTTAGAGAGCCCAATGAGCAGTTCTTC

j_call: TRBJ1-2
d_call: NA
v_call: TRBV9
clone_size: NA
cdr3_aa: CASSVGPDPKDYGYTF
cdr3_nt: TGTGCCAGCAGCGTAGGACCAGACCCCAAAGATTATGGCTACACCTTC

j_call: TRBJ1-1
d_call: NA
v_call: TRBV7-9
clone_size: NA
cdr3_aa: CASSYTEAFF
cdr3_nt: TGTGCCAGCAGCTACACTGAAGCTTTCTTT

j_call: TRBJ2-1
d_call: TRBD1
v_call: TRBV12-5
clone_size: NA
cdr3_aa: CASGLVRSDRERNEQFF
cdr3_nt: TGTGCTAGTGGTTTGGTTAGATCGGACAGGGAACGAAATGAGCAGTTCTTC

j_call: TRBJ2-6
d_call: NA
v_call: TRBV20-1
clone_size: NA
cdr3_aa: CSATDAGANVLTF
cdr3_nt: TGCAGTGCTACTGATGCTGGGGCCAACGTCCTGACTTTC

j_call: TRBJ1-2
d_call: NA
v_call: TRBV12-5
clone_size: NA
cdr3_aa: CASGLDSGYTF
cdr3_nt: TGTGCTAGTGGTCTGGACAGTGGCTACACCTTC

j_call: TRBJ1-1
d_call: NA
v_call: TRBV28
clone_size: NA
cdr3_aa: CATEVITTEAFF
cdr3_nt: TGTGCCACGGAAGTGATCACCACTGAAGCTTTCTTT

j_call: TRBJ2-1
d_call: TRBD2
v_call: TRBV3-1/TRBV3-2
clone_size: NA
cdr3_aa: CASSQVLRAGGPHEQFF
cdr3_nt: TGTGCCAGCAGCCAAGTTCTCCGAGCGGGGGGGCCCCATGAGCAGTTCTTC

j_call: TRBJ1-1
d_call: NA
v_call: TRBV5-4
clone_size: NA
cdr3_aa: CASSLPGGGRTAEAFF
cdr3_nt: TGTGCCAGCAGCCTACCCGGGGGGGGGAGGACAGCTGAAGCTTTCTTT

j_call: TRBJ1-2
d_call: TRBD1
v_call: TRBV6-5
clone_size: NA
cdr3_aa: CASKATGVIGYTF
cdr3_nt: TGTGCCAGCAAAGCAACAGGGGTGATTGGCTACACCTTC

j_call: TRBJ1-6
d_call: TRBD1
v_call: TRBV19
clone_size: NA
cdr3_aa: CASSVRQGSNSPLHF
cdr3_nt: TGTGCCAGTAGTGTTCGACAGGGAAGCAATTCACCCCTCCACTTT

j_call: TRBJ1-5
d_call: NA
v_call: TRBV28
clone_size: NA
cdr3_aa: CASSEVGAGGNQPQHF
cdr3_nt: TGTGCCAGCAGTGAAGTGGGGGCGGGGGGCAATCAGCCCCAGCATTTT

j_call: TRBJ2-7
d_call: TRBD1
v_call: TRBV13
clone_size: few
cdr3_aa: CASSREGQGYEQYF
cdr3_nt: TGTGCCAGCAGCCGTGAGGGACAGGGGTACGAGCAGTACTTC

j_call: TRBJ2-6
d_call: NA
v_call: TRBV10-3
clone_size: NA
cdr3_aa: CAISGAGANVLTF
cdr3_nt: TGTGCCATCTCAGGGGCTGGGGCCAACGTCCTGACTTTC

j_call: TRBJ2-7
d_call: TRBD1
v_call: TRBV6-5
clone_size: NA
cdr3_aa: CASRAGQGYEQYF
cdr3_nt: TGTGCCAGCAGGGCGGGACAGGGGTACGAGCAGTACTTC

j_call: TRBJ2-7
d_call: TRBD1
v_call: TRBV2
clone_size: NA
cdr3_aa: CASSWTGGDYEQYF
cdr3_nt: TGTGCCAGCAGTTGGACAGGGGGCGATTACGAGCAGTACTTC

j_call: TRBJ1-3
d_call: NA
v_call: TRBV19
clone_size: NA
cdr3_aa: CASKWISGNTIYF
cdr3_nt: TGTGCCAGTAAGTGGATCTCTGGAAACACCATATATTTT

j_call: TRBJ2-1
d_call: TRBD1
v_call: TRBV7-9
clone_size: NA
cdr3_aa: CASSSDPTGGTYNEQFF
cdr3_nt: TGTGCCAGCAGCTCGGACCCGACAGGGGGGACCTACAATGAGCAGTTCTTC

j_call: TRBJ2-7
d_call: NA
v_call: TRBV11-2
clone_size: NA
cdr3_aa: CASSPVAYEQYF
cdr3_nt: TGTGCCAGCAGCCCCGTGGCCTACGAGCAGTACTTC

j_call: TRBJ1-1
d_call: TRBD1
v_call: TRBV18
clone_size: once
cdr3_aa: CASSPPTGDRTEAFF
cdr3_nt: TGTGCCAGCTCACCTCCGACAGGGGATAGAACTGAAGCTTTCTTT

j_call: TRBJ2-2
d_call: NA
v_call: TRBV12-5
clone_size: NA
cdr3_aa: CASGSGSGELFF
cdr3_nt: TGTGCTAGTGGTTCAGGCTCCGGGGAGCTGTTTTTT

j_call: TRBJ1-5
d_call: NA
v_call: TRBV19
clone_size: NA
cdr3_aa: CASSANRYSNQPQHF
cdr3_nt: TGTGCCAGTAGTGCGAACCGGTATAGCAATCAGCCCCAGCATTTT

j_call: TRBJ2-3
d_call: TRBD1
v_call: TRBV30
clone_size: NA
cdr3_aa: CAPSPPRRTGTPDTQYF
cdr3_nt: TGTGCCCCATCCCCCCCCCGACGGACAGGGACCCCCGATACGCAGTATTTT